The next 28 T cell receptor beta chains were all read from a single sample in a study of regulatory T cells in long-lasting Graves disease. Time point indicated: newly diagnosed GD, antithyroid drugs for less than 3 months. RNA extracted from PBMCs served as the sequencing template. Arm-PCR of CDR3 regions with iRepertoire HTBI primers generated TCR beta libraries. TCRdb analysed the multiplex PCR reads with MiXCR anew, one entry per CDR3 protein. Here the sample spans roughly 510,000 distinct CDR3 sequences, around 15% being singletons. The same sample was also studied in work on T cells in Graves' hyperthyroidism and ophthalmopathy.

Sequencing was performed on peripheral blood mononuclear cells (PBMCs), taken at new diagnosis, from a patient treated with antithyroid drugs. The source is a man younger than 35 with Graves disease.

This clonotype appeared many times. The chain links TRBV12-3 or TRBV12-4 to TRBJ1-1, with D perhaps TRBD1 (6 bases). The CDR3 is 14 amino acids. V lost 6 bases, J lost 1 base, and 12 bases lay in between. The CDR3 DNA sequence: TGTGCCAGCAGGACCAGGGGACGGAACACTGAAGCTTTCTTT. Protein sequence: CASRTRGRNTEAFF.

There are many counts of this clonotype. The gene calls are TRBV12-5 and TRBJ2-1; D may be TRBD2 (6 bases). The CDR3 length is 14 residues. Trimming removed 6 bases from V and 4 bases from J, with 13 bases in between. Germline lookup yields CDR1 LGHNT and CDR2 FRNRAP. The CDR3: CASGEGSLYNEQFF. The CDR3 bases are TGTGCTAGTGGGGAGGGCAGCTTATACAATGAGCAGTTCTTC.

V usage is TRBV20-1 and J usage is TRBJ2-1; D might be TRBD1 or TRBD2, each matching 5 bases. CDR1 and CDR2 from the germline V gene are DFQATT and SNEGSKA (reference sequence). The CDR3 has 15 amino acids. V lost 3 bases, J lost 4 bases, and 16 bases lay in between. DNA for the CDR3: TGCAGTGCTAGGAGGGACGGCGCAGCATACAATGAGCAGTTCTTC. Protein product: CSARRDGAAYNEQFF.

This clonotype was counted at least ten times. The CDR3 coding sequence is TGTGCCAGCAGCTTGACAGGCGGGGGTCCCCAAGAGACCCAGTACTTC. This gives the protein CASSLTGGGPQETQYF. The chain has TRBV11-2 and TRBJ2-5; D perhaps matches TRBD2 (7 bases). The CDR3 runs 16 residues. The ends were cut back, 3 bases at V and 1 base at J, with 15 bases in the middle. The germline gives CDR1 SGHAT, CDR2 FQNNGV.

This clonotype has a count of ten or more. The genes are TRBV29-1 and TRBJ2-7, with TRBD1 identical over 11 bases. V shed 0 bases and J 4 bases; nucleotides not matched to a gene: 2. CDR1 and CDR2 (germline): SQVTM, ANQGSEA. This CDR3 is built from 14 residues. CDR3 amino acids: CSVEERDRGYEQYF. CDR3 in DNA: TGCAGCGTTGAAGAACGGGACAGGGGGTACGAGCAGTACTTC.

This clonotype has only a few counts. In DNA form, the CDR3 reads TGTGCCAGCAGCTTATTTCCCCCGGAAAGCAATCAGCCCCAGCATTTT. Protein sequence: CASSLFPPESNQPQHF. The chain employs TRBV7-8 and TRBJ1-5; no definite D call. Germline lookup yields CDR1 SGHVS and CDR2 FQNEAQ. CDR3 length equals 16 residues. V lost 2 bases and J 1 base, leaving 12 bases between the germline ends.

There are a few counts of this clonotype. The rearrangement uses TRBV2 and TRBJ2-6; TRBD2 aligns across 7 bases. Germline V gene data show CDR1 as SNHLY and CDR2 as FYNNEI. The junction had 6 bases not matched to a gene; V was cut back by 4 bases and J by 0 bases. This CDR3 has 17 residues. This CDR3 is CASSVRTGGSGANVLTF. For the CDR3, the DNA is TGTGCCAGCAGTGTTAGGACGGGGGGCTCTGGGGCCAACGTCCTGACTTTC.

Notes on this clonotype: A clone one base away is much larger, so this may be a read error. V gene TRBV20-1 combines with J gene TRBJ1-2, with D unresolved. V lost 5 bases to trimming and J lost 4 bases, with 26 bases between them. This CDR3 comprises 17 residues. Germline V CDR1 and CDR2: DFQATT, SNEGSKA (reference sequence). The CDR3 reads CSAPRLSTGLRGYGYTF. CDR3 bases: TGCAGTGCTCCCCGCCTTTCAACCGGGCTTCGGGGCTATGGCTACACCTTC.

Only a few counts were recorded for this clonotype. The rearrangement links TRBV20-1 to TRBJ2-1; D is ambiguous. The CDR3 is 17 residues long. V lost 1 base to trimming and J lost 0 bases, with 16 bases between them. Germline values: CDR1 DFQATT, CDR2 SNEGSKA (reference sequence). Here the CDR3 DNA reads TGCAGTGCTAGAGGCAGGAGCCCTCGAAGCTCCTACAATGAGCAGTTCTTC. Its protein product is CSARGRSPRSSYNEQFF.

This clonotype was seen ten or more times. This chain links TRBV29-1 with TRBJ1-1; TRBD1 aligns across 7 bases. From germline, CDR1 is SQVTM and CDR2 ANQGSEA. This CDR3 is built from 13 residues. With V trimmed by 7 bases and J by 0 bases, 5 bases remained unmatched. The CDR3 DNA follows: TGCAGCGGGGACAGCGGGATGAACACTGAAGCTTTCTTT. It encodes CSGDSGMNTEAFF.

The V call is TRBV19, the J call TRBJ1-1; 7 positions agree with TRBD1. CDR3 length equals 13 residues. V lost 3 bases to trimming and J lost 7 bases; unmatched junction nucleotides: 5. CDR1 and CDR2 (germline): LNHDA, SQIVND (reference sequence). The CDR3 is CASSMGQKGEAFF. Written as DNA, the CDR3 is TGTGCCAGTAGTATGGGACAGAAAGGTGAAGCTTTCTTT.

This clonotype was detected a few times. The chain links TRBV12-3 or TRBV12-4 to TRBJ2-2; no firm D call. CDR3 length: 14 residues. Trimming shortened V by 2 bases and J by 9 bases, and 13 bases separated the two germline ends. CDR3 in DNA: TGTGCCAGCAGTTTAAGGGTACAGACCCGGGAGCTGTTTTTT. Translated, it gives CASSLRVQTRELFF.

This clonotype was detected a few times. The chain has TRBV20-1 and TRBJ2-1; D is perhaps TRBD2 (7 bases). Germline V gene data show CDR1 as DFQATT and CDR2 as SNEGSKA (reference sequence). The CDR3 loop spans 16 amino acids. Trimming shortened V by 3 bases and J by 1 base, and 16 bases separated the two germline ends. CDR3 sequence reads: CSASGGAGRSYNEQFF. CDR3 nucleotide sequence: TGCAGTGCTAGTGGGGGGGCGGGAAGGTCCTACAATGAGCAGTTCTTC.

This clonotype has a count of ten or more. This chain connects TRBV2 to TRBJ1-6; 8 bases are a match to TRBD1. Germline V gene data show CDR1 as SNHLY and CDR2 as FYNNEI. The CDR3 contains 15 residues. Trimming took 6 bases from V and 6 from J; bases not matched to a gene: 7. The CDR3: CASSDRGLFNSPLHF. In nucleotides, the CDR3 is TGTGCCAGCAGCGACAGGGGTCTATTTAATTCACCCCTCCACTTT.

Comments on this clonotype: A read error is likely, as this CDR3 ends without the conserved phenylalanine or tryptophan. The V and J genes are TRBV25-1 and TRBJ1-1; weak D call: TRBD1 (5 bases). The germline V gene has CDR1 MGHDK and CDR2 SYGVNS. V was clipped by 1 base and J by 4 bases, with 10 bases between them. This CDR3 contains 14 residues. CDR3 in amino acids: CASSELGVGTEAFL. The CDR3 nucleotides are TGTGCCAGCAGTGAATTAGGGGTTGGCACTGAAGCTTTCCTT.

The V call is TRBV4-1, the J call TRBJ1-2, with 11 bases identical to TRBD1. The CDR3 has 17 amino acids. The germline gives CDR1 MGHRA, CDR2 YSYEKL. J gave up 8 bases and V 3 bases, and 14 bases lay outside the gene matches. The CDR3 nucleotides are TGCGCCAGCAGCCAGCAAACGGGACAGGGGGTTAAGGGCGGCTACACCTTC. It codes for CASSQQTGQGVKGGYTF.

Many counts were recorded for this clonotype. The V call is TRBV12-3 or TRBV12-4, the J call TRBJ1-1; D call uncertain. The CDR3 has 13 residues. Trimming cost V 7 bases and J 1 base, with 10 bases left between them. DNA for the CDR3: TGTGCCAGCAAACGGACCGCGAACACTGAAGCTTTCTTT. Amino acids: CASKRTANTEAFF.

This clonotype was seen many times. This sequence joins TRBV20-1 and TRBJ1-2; weak D call: TRBD1 (5 bases). Germline loops: CDR1 DFQATT, CDR2 SNEGSKA (reference sequence). V lost 4 bases and J lost 6, with 12 bases in between. The CDR3 extends over 12 amino acids. The CDR3 is CSAKGAGDGYTF. Here the CDR3 DNA reads TGCAGTGCTAAAGGGGCCGGAGATGGCTACACCTTC.

The J gene is TRBJ2-3, the V gene TRBV24-1, with TRBD2 as a possible D gene (5 bases). Germline CDR1 and CDR2: KGHDR and SFDVKD. Trimming cost V 6 bases and J 6 bases, with 9 bases left between them. CDR3 length: 12 amino acids. The CDR3 nucleotides are TGTGCCACCAGTCGGGGTTCGGATACGCAGTATTTT. Translated, it gives CATSRGSDTQYF.

This chain uses TRBV20-1 with TRBJ1-2; D gene ambiguous. CDR1 and CDR2 (germline): DFQATT, SNEGSKA (reference sequence). This CDR3 is built from 13 residues. V lost 0 bases to trimming and J lost 3 bases, with 8 bases between them. Written as DNA, the CDR3 is TGCAGTGCTAGAGATCGTGACGACTATGGCTACACCTTC. This encodes CSARDRDDYGYTF.

This clonotype was counted ten times or more. The genes are TRBV3-1 and TRBJ1-1; D gene ambiguous. V dropped 0 bases and J dropped 0 bases, with 8 bases sitting between them. This CDR3 has 15 amino acids. The germline V gene has CDR1 LGHDT and CDR2 YNNKEL (reference sequence). The CDR3 nucleotides read TGTGCCAGCAGCCAAGAACCGAAATTGAACACTGAAGCTTTCTTT. Its translation is CASSQEPKLNTEAFF.

This clonotype was seen repeatedly, ten times or more. The chain combines TRBV27 with TRBJ1-2; D might be TRBD1 (5 bases). This CDR3 region has 15 residues. Deletions cut 6 bases from V and 2 bases from J, with 16 bases between. Per the germline V gene, CDR1 is MNHEY and CDR2 is SMNVEV (reference sequence). CDR3 nucleotide sequence: TGTGCCAGCAGGAAGACCAGCAGGGAGAACTATGGCTACACCTTC. Its protein is CASRKTSRENYGYTF.

This clonotype was found many times. Here the CDR3 reads CASKSSAATGETQYF. CDR3 sequence (DNA): TGTGCCAGCAAGTCGTCGGCCGCCACCGGAGAGACCCAGTACTTC. The gene calls are TRBV7-9 and TRBJ2-5; D remains ambiguous. The CDR3 length is 15 residues. In germline, CDR1 is SEHNR, CDR2 FQNEAQ (reference sequence). V gave up 7 bases and J gave up 4 bases, with 19 bases separating them.

This clonotype was detected many times. V gene TRBV7-3 combines with J gene TRBJ2-7; 13 nucleotides agree with TRBD2. Trimming removed 4 bases from V and 7 bases from J; junction bases left unmatched: 10. Germline CDR1 SGHTA, CDR2 FQGTGA. This CDR3 has 16 residues. CDR3 DNA: TGTGCCAGCAGCTCGGGACTAGCGGGAAGAGACGGGGAGCAGTACTTC. Translated, it gives CASSSGLAGRDGEQYF.

This clonotype has ten or more counts. This sequence joins TRBV27 and TRBJ1-1; 7 nucleotides agree with TRBD1. J gave up 8 bases and V 6 bases, and 9 bases lay outside the gene matches. The CDR3 sequence is 13 residues long. Germline CDR1 and CDR2: MNHEY and SMNVEV (reference sequence). CDR3 DNA: TGTGCCAGCAGCCCCGGGACAGTACACGAAGCTTTCTTT. Amino acids: CASSPGTVHEAFF.

Comments on this clonotype: Sequence at one end of the junction differs from germline and may be a read error. The rearrangement links TRBV6-2 or TRBV6-3 to TRBJ2-7; 9 bases map to TRBD1. Germline CDR1 reads MNHEY; CDR2 reads SVGEGT. This CDR3 has 19 residues. The CDR3: CASSLVRDRVRSLPYERYF. CDR3 in DNA: TGTGCCAGCAGCCTCGTCCGGGACAGGGTTAGGAGTCTGCCCTACGAGCGGTACTTC.

This clonotype was detected ten times or more. This sequence joins TRBV28 and TRBJ1-2, with 9 bases identical to TRBD1. Germline CDR1 and CDR2: MDHEN and SYDVKM. The CDR3 has 14 amino acids. V shed 2 bases, J shed 4 bases, and the junction held 2 bases outside the gene matches. CDR3 coding DNA: TGTGCCAGCAGTTTAATGGGACAGGGCTATGGCTACACCTTC. Its protein product is CASSLMGQGYGYTF.

This clonotype has a count of ten or more. The V call is TRBV5-1, the J call TRBJ2-7; D is uncertain. The germline V gene has CDR1 SGHRS and CDR2 YFSETQ. CDR3 size: 15 residues. Trimming took 0 bases from V and 4 from J, leaving 14 bases between them. Here the CDR3 DNA reads TGCGCCAGCAGCTTGGTGACATCTAAAGTGTACGAGCAGTACTTC. It specifies CASSLVTSKVYEQYF.